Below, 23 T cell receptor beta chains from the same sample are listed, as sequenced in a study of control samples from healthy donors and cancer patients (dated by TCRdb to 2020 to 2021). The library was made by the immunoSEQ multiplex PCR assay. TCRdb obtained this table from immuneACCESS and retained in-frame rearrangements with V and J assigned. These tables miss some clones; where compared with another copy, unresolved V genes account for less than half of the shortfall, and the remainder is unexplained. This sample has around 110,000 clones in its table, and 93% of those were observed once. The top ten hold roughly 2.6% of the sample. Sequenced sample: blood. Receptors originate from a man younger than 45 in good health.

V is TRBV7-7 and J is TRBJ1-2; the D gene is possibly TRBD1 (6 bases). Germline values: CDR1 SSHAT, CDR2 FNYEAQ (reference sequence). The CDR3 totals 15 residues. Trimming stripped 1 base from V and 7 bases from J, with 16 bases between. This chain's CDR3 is CASSLGRTEVGGYTF. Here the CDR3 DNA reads TGTGCCAGCAGCTTAGGGAGGACAGAGGTGGGTGGCTACACCTTC.

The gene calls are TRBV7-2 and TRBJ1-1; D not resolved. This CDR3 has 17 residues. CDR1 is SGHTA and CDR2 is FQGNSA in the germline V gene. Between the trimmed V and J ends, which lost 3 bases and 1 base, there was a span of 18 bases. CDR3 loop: CASSFPKRTQENTEAFF. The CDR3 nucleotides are TGTGCCAGCAGCTTCCCCAAACGTACTCAGGAGAACACTGAAGCTTTCTTT.

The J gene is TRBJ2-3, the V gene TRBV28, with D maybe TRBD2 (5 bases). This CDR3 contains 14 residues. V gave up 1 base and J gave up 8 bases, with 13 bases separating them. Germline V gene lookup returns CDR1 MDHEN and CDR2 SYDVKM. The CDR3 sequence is CASSLLRTRVTQYF. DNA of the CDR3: TGTGCCAGCAGTTTATTAAGGACGAGGGTTACGCAGTATTTT.

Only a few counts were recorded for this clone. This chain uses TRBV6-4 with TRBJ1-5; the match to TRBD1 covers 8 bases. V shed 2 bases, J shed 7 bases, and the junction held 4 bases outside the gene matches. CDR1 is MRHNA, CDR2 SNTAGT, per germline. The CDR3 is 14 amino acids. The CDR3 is CASSDGQGEQPQHF. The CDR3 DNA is TGTGCCAGCAGTGACGGACAGGGAGAGCAGCCCCAGCATTTT.

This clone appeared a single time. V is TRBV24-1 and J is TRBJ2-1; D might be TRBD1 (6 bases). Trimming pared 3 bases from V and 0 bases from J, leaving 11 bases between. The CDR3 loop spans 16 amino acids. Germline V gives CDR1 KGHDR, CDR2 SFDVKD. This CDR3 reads CATSDRGLSSYNEQFF. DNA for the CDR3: TGTGCCACCAGTGATAGGGGGTTAAGCTCCTACAATGAGCAGTTCTTC.

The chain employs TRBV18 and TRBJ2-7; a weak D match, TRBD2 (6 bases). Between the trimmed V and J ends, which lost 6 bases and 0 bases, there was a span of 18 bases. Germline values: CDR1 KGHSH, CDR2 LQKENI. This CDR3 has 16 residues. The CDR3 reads CASSLGTGQGSYEQYV. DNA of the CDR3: TGTGCCAGCTCTCTAGGGACTGGGCAGGGCTCCTACGAGCAGTACGTC.

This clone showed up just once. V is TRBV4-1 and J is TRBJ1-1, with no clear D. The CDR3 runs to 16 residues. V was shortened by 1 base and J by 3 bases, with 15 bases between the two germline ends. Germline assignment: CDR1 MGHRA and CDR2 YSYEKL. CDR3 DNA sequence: TGCGCCAGCAGCCAAGTTTTATCAGGTGTTTACACTGAAGCTTTCTTT. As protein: CASSQVLSGVYTEAFF.

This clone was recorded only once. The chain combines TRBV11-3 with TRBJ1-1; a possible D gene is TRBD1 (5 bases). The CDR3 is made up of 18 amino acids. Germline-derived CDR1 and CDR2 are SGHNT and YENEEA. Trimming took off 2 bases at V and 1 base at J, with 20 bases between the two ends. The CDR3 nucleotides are TGTGCCAGCAGCTTAAGAGGAACAGGCAGGAGAAGGAACACTGAAGCTTTCTTT. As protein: CASSLRGTGRRRNTEAFF.

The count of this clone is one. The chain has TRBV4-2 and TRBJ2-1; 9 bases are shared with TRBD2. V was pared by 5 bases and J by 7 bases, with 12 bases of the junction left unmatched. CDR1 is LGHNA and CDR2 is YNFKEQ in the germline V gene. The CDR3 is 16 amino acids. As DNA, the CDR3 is TGTGCCAGCAGCAGGATTCTAGCGGGGACTGGAAATGAGCAGTTCTTC. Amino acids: CASSRILAGTGNEQFF.

The CDR3 DNA is TGTGCCAGCAGCCCCCAGGGGACCGCTAACTATGGCTACACCTTC. Its protein is CASSPQGTANYGYTF. The chain carries TRBV9 and TRBJ1-2, with a weak D call TRBD1 (6 bases). Germline CDR1 SGDLS, CDR2 YYNGEE. CDR3 length: 15 amino acids. The V and J ends lost 4 bases and 0 bases respectively, with 13 bases between them.

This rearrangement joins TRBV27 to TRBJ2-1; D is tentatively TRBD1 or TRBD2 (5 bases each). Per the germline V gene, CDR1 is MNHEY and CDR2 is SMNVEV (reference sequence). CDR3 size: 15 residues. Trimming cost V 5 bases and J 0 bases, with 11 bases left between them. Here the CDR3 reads CASSKIGTSYNEQFF. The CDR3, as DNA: TGTGCCAGCAGTAAAATCGGGACCTCCTACAATGAGCAGTTCTTC.

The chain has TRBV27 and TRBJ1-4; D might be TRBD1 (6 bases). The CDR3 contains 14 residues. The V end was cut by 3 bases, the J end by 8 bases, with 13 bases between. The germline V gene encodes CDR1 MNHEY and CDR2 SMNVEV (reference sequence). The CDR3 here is CASSFRGTTEKLFF. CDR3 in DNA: TGTGCCAGCAGTTTCAGGGGCACTACAGAAAAACTGTTTTTT. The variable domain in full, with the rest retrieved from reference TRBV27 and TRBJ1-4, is EAQVTQNPRYLITVTGKKLTVTCSQNMNHEYMSWYRQDPGLGLRQIYYSMNVEVTDKGDVPEGYKVSRKEKRNFPLILESPSPNQTSLYFCASSFRGTTEKLFFGSGTQLSVL.

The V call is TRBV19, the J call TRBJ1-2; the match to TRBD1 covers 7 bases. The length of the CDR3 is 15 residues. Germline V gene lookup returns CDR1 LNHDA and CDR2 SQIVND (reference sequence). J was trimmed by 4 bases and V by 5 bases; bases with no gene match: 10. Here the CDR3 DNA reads TGTGCCAGTAGTTTGTACAGGGGCTCTCGCTATGGCTACACCTTC. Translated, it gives CASSLYRGSRYGYTF.

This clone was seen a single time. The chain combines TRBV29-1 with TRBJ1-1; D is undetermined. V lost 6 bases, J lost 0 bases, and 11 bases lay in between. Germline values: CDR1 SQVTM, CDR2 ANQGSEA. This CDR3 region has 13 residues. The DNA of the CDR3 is TGCAGCGTCGCCGGCAGCCTGAACACTGAAGCTTTCTTT. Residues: CSVAGSLNTEAFF.

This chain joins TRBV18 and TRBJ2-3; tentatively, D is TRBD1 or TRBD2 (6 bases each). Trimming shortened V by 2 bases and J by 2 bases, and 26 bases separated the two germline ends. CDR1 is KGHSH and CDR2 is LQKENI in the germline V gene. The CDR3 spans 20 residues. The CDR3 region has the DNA TGTGCCAGCTCACCATCTCCGGGGGCGGCCGATTTCCCTTACACAGATACGCAGTATTTT. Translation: CASSPSPGAADFPYTDTQYF.

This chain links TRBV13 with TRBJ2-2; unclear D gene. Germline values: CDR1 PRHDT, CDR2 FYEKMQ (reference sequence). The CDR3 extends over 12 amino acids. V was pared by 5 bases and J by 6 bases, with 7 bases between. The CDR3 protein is CASSEGPGELFF. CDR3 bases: TGTGCCAGCAGCGAAGGGCCCGGGGAGCTGTTTTTT.

DNA of the CDR3: TGTGCCAGCAGCTCGAATTATTTTGAGACCCAGTACTTC. This sequence encodes CASSSNYFETQYF. The V and J genes are TRBV7-2 and TRBJ2-5; D call uncertain. The CDR3 has 13 residues. Looked up from germline, CDR1 is SGHTA and CDR2 is FQGNSA. Trimming stripped 4 bases from V and 5 bases from J, with 11 bases between.

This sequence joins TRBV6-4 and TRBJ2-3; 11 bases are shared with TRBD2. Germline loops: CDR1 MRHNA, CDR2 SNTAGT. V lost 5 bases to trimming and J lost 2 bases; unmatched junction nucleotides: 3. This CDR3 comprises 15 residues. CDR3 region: CASSLTSGVTDTQYF. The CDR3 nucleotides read TGTGCCAGCAGTCTGACTAGCGGGGTCACAGATACGCAGTATTTT.

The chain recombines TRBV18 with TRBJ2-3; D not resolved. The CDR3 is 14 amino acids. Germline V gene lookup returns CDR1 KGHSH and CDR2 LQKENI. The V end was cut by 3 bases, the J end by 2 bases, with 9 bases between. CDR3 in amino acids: CASSPTKFTDTQYF. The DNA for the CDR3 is TGTGCCAGCTCACCGACGAAATTCACAGATACGCAGTATTTT.

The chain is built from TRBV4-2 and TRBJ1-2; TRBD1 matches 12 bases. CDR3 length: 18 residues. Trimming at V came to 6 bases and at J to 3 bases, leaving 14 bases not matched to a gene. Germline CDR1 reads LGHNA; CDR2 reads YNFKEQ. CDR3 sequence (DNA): TGTGCCAGCAGTCCCGGGACAGGGGGCGAGAATAGGTACTATGGCTACACCTTC. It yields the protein CASSPGTGGENRYYGYTF.

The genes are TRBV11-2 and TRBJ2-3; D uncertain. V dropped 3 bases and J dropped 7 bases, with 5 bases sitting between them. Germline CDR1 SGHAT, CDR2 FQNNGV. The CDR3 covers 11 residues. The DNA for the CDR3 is TGTGCCAGCAGCTTGGGTAATACGCAGTATTTT. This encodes CASSLGNTQYF. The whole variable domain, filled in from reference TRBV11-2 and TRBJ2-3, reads EAGVAQSPRYKIIEKRQSVAFWCNPISGHATLYWYQQILGQGPKLLIQFQNNGVVDDSQLPKDRFSAERLKGVDSTLKIQPAKLEDSAVYLCASSLGNTQYFGPGTRLTVL.

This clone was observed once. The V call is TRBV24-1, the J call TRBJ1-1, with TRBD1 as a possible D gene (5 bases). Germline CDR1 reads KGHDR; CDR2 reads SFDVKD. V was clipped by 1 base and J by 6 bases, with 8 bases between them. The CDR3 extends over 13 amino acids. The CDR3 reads CATSDLMGAEAFF. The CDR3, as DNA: TGTGCCACCAGTGATTTAATGGGGGCTGAAGCTTTCTTT.

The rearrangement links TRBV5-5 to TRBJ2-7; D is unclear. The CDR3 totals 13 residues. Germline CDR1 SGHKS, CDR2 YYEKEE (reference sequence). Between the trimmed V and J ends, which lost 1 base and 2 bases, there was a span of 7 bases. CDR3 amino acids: CASSLRVPYEQYF. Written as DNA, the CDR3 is TGTGCCAGCAGCTTGAGGGTTCCCTACGAGCAGTACTTC.